Listed here is a single TCR beta chain. Its target is not known. Per germline, CDR1 LNHDA and CDR2 SQIVND (reference sequence). J lost 0 bases, V lost 4 bases, and 6 bases had no gene match. CDR3 length: 16 residues. Sequencing used immunoSEQ multiplex PCR; TCRdb keeps in-frame clones, though not all of them. Of some 2,000,000 clones listed, 90% to 96% were seen once; the top ten hold 0.13%. This record comes from a study of shared clonotypes between healthy human individuals. For the study at large: Per-donor plates numbered three CD4 naive, three CD4 memory, two CD8 naive and one CD8 memory.

Study conclusions and caveats: A reduction in generation probabilities was seen for non-shared clonotypes relative to those shared by all four donors.

V is TRBV19 and J is TRBJ1-5; 7 bases are shared with TRBD1. The TCR originated in a young man in good health. Sequences were obtained from naive CD4+ T cells sorted from blood. The subset denotes: CD45RA+ positively selected. The CDR3 region has the DNA TGTGCCAGTAGTACCACCGGGACAGATAGCAATCAGCCCCAGCATTTT. The encoded protein is CASSTTGTDSNQPQHF.